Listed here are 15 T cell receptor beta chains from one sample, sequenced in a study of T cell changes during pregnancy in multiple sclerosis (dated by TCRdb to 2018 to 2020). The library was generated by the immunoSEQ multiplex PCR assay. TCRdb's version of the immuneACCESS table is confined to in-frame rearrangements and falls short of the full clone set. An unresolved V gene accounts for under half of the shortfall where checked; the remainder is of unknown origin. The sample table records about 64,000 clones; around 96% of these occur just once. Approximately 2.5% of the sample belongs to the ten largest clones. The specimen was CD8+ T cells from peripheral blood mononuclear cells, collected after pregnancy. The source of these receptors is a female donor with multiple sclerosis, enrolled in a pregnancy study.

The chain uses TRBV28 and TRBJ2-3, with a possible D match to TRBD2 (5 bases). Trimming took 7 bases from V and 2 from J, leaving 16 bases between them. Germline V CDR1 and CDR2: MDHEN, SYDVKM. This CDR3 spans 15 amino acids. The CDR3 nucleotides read TGTGCCAGCAATCCCTTGCGGGTATTCACAGATACGCAGTATTTT. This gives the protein CASNPLRVFTDTQYF. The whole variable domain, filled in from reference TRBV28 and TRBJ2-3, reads DVKVTQSSRYLVKRTGEKVFLECVQDMDHENMFWYRQDPGLGLRLIYFSYDVKMKEKGDIPEGYSVSREKKERFSLILESASTNQTSMYLCASNPLRVFTDTQYFGPGTRLTVL.

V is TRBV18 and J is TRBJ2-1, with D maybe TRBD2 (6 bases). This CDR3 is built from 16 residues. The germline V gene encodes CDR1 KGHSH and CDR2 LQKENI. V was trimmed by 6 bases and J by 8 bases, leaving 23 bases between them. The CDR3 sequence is CASSLSRDSPIDEQFF. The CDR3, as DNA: TGTGCCAGCTCCCTAAGCCGGGACTCTCCAATTGATGAGCAGTTCTTC.

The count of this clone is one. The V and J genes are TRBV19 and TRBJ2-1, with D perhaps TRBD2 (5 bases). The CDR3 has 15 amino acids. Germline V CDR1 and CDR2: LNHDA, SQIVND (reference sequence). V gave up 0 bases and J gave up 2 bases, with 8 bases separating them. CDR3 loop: CASSIERVPYNEQFF. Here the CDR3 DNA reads TGTGCCAGTAGTATAGAGCGGGTCCCCTACAATGAGCAGTTCTTC.

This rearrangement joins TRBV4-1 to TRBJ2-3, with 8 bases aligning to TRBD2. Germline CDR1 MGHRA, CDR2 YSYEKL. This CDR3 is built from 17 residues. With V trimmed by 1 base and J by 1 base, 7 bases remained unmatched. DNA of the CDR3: TGCGCCAGCAGCCAAGTCGAGACTAGCGAGGGCACAGATACGCAGTATTTT. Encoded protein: CASSQVETSEGTDTQYF.

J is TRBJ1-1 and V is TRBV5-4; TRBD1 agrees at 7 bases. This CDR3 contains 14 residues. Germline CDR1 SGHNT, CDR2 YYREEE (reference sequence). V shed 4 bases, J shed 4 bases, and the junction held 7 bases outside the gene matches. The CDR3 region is CASSPDRAGTEAFF. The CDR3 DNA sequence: TGTGCCAGCAGCCCCGACAGGGCGGGCACTGAAGCTTTCTTT.

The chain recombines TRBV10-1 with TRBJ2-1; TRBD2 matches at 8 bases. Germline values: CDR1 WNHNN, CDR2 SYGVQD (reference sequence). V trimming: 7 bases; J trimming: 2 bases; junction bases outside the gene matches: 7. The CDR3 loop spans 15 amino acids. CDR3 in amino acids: CASNKSGSPYNEQFF. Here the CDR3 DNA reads TGCGCCAGCAATAAAAGCGGGAGCCCCTACAATGAGCAGTTCTTC.

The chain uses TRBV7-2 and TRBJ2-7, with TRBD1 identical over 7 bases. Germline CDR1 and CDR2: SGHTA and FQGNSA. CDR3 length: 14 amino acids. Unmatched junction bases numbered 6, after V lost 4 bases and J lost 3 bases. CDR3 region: CASSSFAGGYEQYF. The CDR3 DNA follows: TGTGCCAGCAGCTCCTTTGCAGGGGGCTACGAGCAGTACTTC.

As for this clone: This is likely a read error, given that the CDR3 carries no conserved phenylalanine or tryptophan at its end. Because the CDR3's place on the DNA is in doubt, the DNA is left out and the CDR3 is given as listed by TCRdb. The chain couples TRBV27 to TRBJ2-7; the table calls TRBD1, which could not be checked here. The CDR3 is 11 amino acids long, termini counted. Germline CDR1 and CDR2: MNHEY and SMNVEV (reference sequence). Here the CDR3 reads CASSLIPSDSL.

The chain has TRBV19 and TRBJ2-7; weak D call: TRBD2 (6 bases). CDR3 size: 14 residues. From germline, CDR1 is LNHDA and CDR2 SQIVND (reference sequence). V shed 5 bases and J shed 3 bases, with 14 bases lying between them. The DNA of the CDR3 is TGTGCCAGTAGTGATACCGGGACTTACTACGAGCAGTACTTC. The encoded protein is CASSDTGTYYEQYF. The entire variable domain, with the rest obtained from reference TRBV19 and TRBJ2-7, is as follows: DGGITQSPKYLFRKEGQNVTLSCEQNLNHDAMYWYRQDPGQGLRLIYYSQIVNDFQKGDIAEGYSVSREKKESFPLTVTSAQKNPTAFYLCASSDTGTYYEQYFGPGTRLTVT.

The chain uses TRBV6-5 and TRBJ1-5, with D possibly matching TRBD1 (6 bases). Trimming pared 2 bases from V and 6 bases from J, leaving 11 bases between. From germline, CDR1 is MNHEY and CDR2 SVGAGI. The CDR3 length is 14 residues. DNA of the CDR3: TGTGCCAGCAGTTACGGACAGAGGGGTCAGCCCCAGCATTTT. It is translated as CASSYGQRGQPQHF.

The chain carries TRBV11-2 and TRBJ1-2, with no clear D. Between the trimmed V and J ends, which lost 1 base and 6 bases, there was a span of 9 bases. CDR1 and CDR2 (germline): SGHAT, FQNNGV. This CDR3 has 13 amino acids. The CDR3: CASSLGAVNGYTF. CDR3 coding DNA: TGTGCCAGCAGCTTAGGGGCAGTTAATGGCTACACCTTC.

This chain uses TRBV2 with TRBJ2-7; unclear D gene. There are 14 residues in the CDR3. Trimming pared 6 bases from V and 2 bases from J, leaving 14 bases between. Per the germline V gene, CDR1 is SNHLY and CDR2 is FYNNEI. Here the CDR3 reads CASRVIAYPYEQYF. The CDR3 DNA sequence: TGTGCCAGCAGGGTCATCGCGTATCCCTACGAGCAGTACTTC.

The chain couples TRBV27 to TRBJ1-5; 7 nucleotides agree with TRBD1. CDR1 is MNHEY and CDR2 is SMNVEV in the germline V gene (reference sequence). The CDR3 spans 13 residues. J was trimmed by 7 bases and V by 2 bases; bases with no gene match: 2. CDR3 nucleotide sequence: TGTGCCAGCAGTTTAGCAGGGGGACAGCCCCAGCATTTT. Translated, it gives CASSLAGGQPQHF.

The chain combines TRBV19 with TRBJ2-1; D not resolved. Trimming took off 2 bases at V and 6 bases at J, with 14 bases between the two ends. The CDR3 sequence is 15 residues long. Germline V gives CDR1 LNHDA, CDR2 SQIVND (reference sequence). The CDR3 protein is CASSIMGQAVNEQFF. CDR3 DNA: TGTGCCAGTAGTATAATGGGTCAGGCCGTCAATGAGCAGTTCTTC.

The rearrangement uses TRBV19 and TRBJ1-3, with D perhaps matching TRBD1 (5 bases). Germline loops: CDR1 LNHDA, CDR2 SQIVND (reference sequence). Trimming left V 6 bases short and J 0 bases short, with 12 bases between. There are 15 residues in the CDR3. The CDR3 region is CASRPWGSSGNTIYF. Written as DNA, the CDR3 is TGTGCCAGTAGGCCGTGGGGCAGCTCTGGAAACACCATATATTTT. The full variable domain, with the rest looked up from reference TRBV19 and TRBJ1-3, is DGGITQSPKYLFRKEGQNVTLSCEQNLNHDAMYWYRQDPGQGLRLIYYSQIVNDFQKGDIAEGYSVSREKKESFPLTVTSAQKNPTAFYLCASRPWGSSGNTIYFGEGSWLTVV.